The clone carrying this T cell receptor (beta chain) was recorded only once. Its antigen is unidentified. This entry belongs to a study of T cell responses to AZD1222 COVID-19 vaccine. Trimming pared 5 bases from V and 0 bases from J, leaving 7 bases between. Germline CDR1 is LNHDA and CDR2 is SQIVND (reference sequence). The CDR3 totals 14 residues. Both about-4-week and about-12-week second-dose recipients were combined. The protocol was immunoSEQ multiplex PCR, while the TCRdb copy is restricted to in-frame clones and leaves out a portion. Among 160,000 or so clones listed, around 90% were seen once. Study results and caveats: At study baseline, merely several AZD1222 recipients were seropositive.

The chain combines TRBV19 with TRBJ2-2; D remains unclear. Sample: peripheral blood, taken 28 days after the second AZD1222 dose. The TCR was taken from an adult who received the AZD1222 COVID-19 vaccine. CDR3 sequence reads: CASSLQPNTGELFF. The DNA of the CDR3 is TGTGCCAGTAGTCTACAGCCGAACACCGGGGAGCTGTTTTTT.